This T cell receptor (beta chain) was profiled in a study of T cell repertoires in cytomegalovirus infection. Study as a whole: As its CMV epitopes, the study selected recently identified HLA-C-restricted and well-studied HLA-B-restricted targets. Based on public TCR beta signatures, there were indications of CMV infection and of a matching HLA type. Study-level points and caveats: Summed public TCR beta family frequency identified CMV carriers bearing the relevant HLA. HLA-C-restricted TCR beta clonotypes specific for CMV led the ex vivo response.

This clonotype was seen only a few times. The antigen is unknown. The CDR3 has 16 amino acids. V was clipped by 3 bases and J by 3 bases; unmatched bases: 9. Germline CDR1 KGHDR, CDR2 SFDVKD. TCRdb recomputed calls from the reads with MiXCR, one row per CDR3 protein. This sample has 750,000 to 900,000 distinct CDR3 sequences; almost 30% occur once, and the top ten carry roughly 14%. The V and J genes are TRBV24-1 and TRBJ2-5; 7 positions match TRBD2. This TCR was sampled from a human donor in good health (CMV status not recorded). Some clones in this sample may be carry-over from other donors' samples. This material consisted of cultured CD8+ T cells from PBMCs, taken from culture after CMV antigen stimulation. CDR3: CATSDNLRGSEETQYF. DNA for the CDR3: TGTGCCACCAGTGATAACCTGCGGGGGAGCGAAGAGACCCAGTACTTC.